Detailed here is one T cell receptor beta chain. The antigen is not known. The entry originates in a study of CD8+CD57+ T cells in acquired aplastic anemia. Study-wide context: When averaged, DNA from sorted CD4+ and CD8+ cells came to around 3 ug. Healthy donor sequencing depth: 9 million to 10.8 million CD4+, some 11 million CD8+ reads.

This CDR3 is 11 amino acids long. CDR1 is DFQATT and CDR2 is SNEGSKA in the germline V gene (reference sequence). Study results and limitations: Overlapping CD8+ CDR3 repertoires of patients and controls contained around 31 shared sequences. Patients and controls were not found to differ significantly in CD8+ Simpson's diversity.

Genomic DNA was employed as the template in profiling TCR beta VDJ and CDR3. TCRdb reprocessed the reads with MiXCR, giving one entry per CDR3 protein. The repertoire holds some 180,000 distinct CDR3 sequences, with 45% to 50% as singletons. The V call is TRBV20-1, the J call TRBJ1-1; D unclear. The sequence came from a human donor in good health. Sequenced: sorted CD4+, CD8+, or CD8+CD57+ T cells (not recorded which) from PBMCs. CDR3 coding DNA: TGCGGAAGGTGGTCATTAACTGAAGCTTTCTTT. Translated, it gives CGRWSLTEAFF.